The rows below give T cell receptor beta chains drawn from one sample of a study of cytomegalovirus exposure and HLA in healthy donors. TCRdb keeps only in-frame clones here, not all; method: immunoSEQ multiplex PCR. The sample has around 120,000 clones, 88% seen once. What was sequenced was PBMCs. All receptors derive from a man younger than 35 in good health and CMV-seronegative. Each CDR3 is given with its conserved first and last residue. A D gene is named only where the DNA matches it firmly. The listing skips clone size in some rows; elsewhere it reads once, few, many or a size class.

J gene: TRBJ2-3
clone size: .
V gene: TRBV28
D gene: TRBD2
CDR3 protein: CASSLFLAGAQNTQYF
CDR3 DNA: TGTGCCAGCAGTTTATTTCTAGCGGGAGCCCAGAATACGCAGTATTTT

J gene: TRBJ2-1
clone size: .
V gene: TRBV19
D gene: .
CDR3 protein: CASSSEEGSASQFF
CDR3 DNA: TGTGCCAGTAGTAGCGAGGAGGGGTCTGCTAGTCAGTTCTTC

J gene: TRBJ1-4
clone size: .
V gene: TRBV5-6
D gene: .
CDR3 protein: CASSPTREGKLFF
CDR3 DNA: TGTGCCAGCAGCCCGACGAGGGAGGGAAAACTGTTTTTT

J gene: TRBJ2-7
clone size: .
V gene: TRBV4-1
D gene: TRBD1
CDR3 protein: CASSQVTRTGASVYEQYF
CDR3 DNA: TGCGCCAGCAGCCAAGTAACAAGAACAGGGGCCTCAGTCTACGAGCAGTACTTC

J gene: TRBJ1-1
clone size: once
V gene: TRBV4-1
D gene: .
CDR3 protein: CASSQMGATAMNTEAFF
CDR3 DNA: TGCGCCAGCAGCCAGATGGGGGCAACGGCAATGAACACTGAAGCTTTCTTT

J gene: TRBJ1-2
clone size: .
V gene: TRBV7-9
D gene: .
CDR3 protein: CASSYAGKGDRGYTF
CDR3 DNA: TGTGCCAGCAGCTACGCTGGGAAGGGAGACCGGGGCTACACCTTC

J gene: TRBJ2-7
clone size: .
V gene: TRBV28
D gene: TRBD1
CDR3 protein: CASSLPVYRGESYEQYF
CDR3 DNA: TGTGCCAGCAGTTTGCCCGTTTACAGGGGAGAGTCCTACGAGCAGTACTTC

J gene: TRBJ2-7
clone size: .
V gene: TRBV5-1
D gene: TRBD2
CDR3 protein: CASSPVGVTSGIYEQYF
CDR3 DNA: TGCGCCAGCAGCCCCGTTGGGGTGACTAGCGGGATCTACGAGCAGTACTTC

J gene: TRBJ2-1
clone size: .
V gene: TRBV28
D gene: .
CDR3 protein: CASSSIMGPRGGNEQFF
CDR3 DNA: TGTGCCAGCAGTTCGATTATGGGGCCCAGAGGGGGCAATGAGCAGTTCTTC

J gene: TRBJ2-2
clone size: .
V gene: TRBV5-1
D gene: TRBD2
CDR3 protein: CASSLAREGTGELFF
CDR3 DNA: TGCGCCAGCAGCTTGGCGCGGGAGGGCACCGGGGAGCTGTTTTTT

J gene: TRBJ2-1
clone size: .
V gene: TRBV5-4
D gene: TRBD2
CDR3 protein: CASSLLAEAYNEQFF
CDR3 DNA: TGTGCCAGCAGCTTACTAGCGGAGGCCTACAATGAGCAGTTCTTC

J gene: TRBJ1-1
clone size: once
V gene: TRBV2
D gene: .
CDR3 protein: CASNTQRSNTEAFF
CDR3 DNA: TGTGCCAGCAATACGCAGAGGTCGAACACTGAAGCTTTCTTT

J gene: TRBJ1-3
clone size: .
V gene: TRBV6-1
D gene: TRBD1
CDR3 protein: CASSEVGRGRNTIYF
CDR3 DNA: TGTGCCAGCAGTGAAGTGGGCAGGGGGCGGAACACCATATATTTT

J gene: TRBJ1-5
clone size: .
V gene: TRBV6-5
D gene: TRBD1
CDR3 protein: CASSPDRGGNQPQHF
CDR3 DNA: TGTGCCAGCAGTCCCGACAGGGGAGGCAATCAGCCCCAGCATTTT

J gene: TRBJ1-2
clone size: once
V gene: TRBV28
D gene: .
CDR3 protein: CASTPGGPYGYTF
CDR3 DNA: TGTGCCAGCACCCCCGGGGGGCCCTATGGCTACACCTTC

J gene: TRBJ2-3
clone size: .
V gene: TRBV5-1
D gene: TRBD1
CDR3 protein: CASYVGQPDTQYF
CDR3 DNA: TGCGCCAGCTACGTGGGACAGCCAGATACGCAGTATTTT

J gene: TRBJ1-1
clone size: .
V gene: TRBV2
D gene: .
CDR3 protein: CASSGMNTEAFF
CDR3 DNA: TGTGCCAGCAGTGGTATGAACACTGAAGCTTTCTTT

J gene: TRBJ2-1
clone size: .
V gene: TRBV2
D gene: TRBD2
CDR3 protein: CASSVVAGGLEYNEQFF
CDR3 DNA: TGTGCCAGCAGTGTGGTAGCGGGGGGGCTGGAATACAATGAGCAGTTCTTC

J gene: TRBJ2-7
clone size: .
V gene: TRBV6-1
D gene: TRBD1
CDR3 protein: CASSKRDRGYEQYF
CDR3 DNA: TGTGCCAGCAGTAAACGGGACAGGGGTTACGAGCAGTACTTC

J gene: TRBJ1-6
clone size: .
V gene: TRBV4-3
D gene: .
CDR3 protein: CASSQEGLGAAYNSPLHF
CDR3 DNA: TGCGCCAGCAGCCAAGAGGGGCTGGGGGCCGCCTATAATTCACCCCTCCACTTT

J gene: TRBJ1-1
clone size: .
V gene: TRBV2
D gene: TRBD1
CDR3 protein: CATYRGLANTEAFF
CDR3 DNA: TGTGCCACCTACAGGGGGTTGGCGAACACTGAAGCTTTCTTT

J gene: TRBJ2-3
clone size: once
V gene: TRBV11-3
D gene: .
CDR3 protein: CASSLEGGSTDTQYF
CDR3 DNA: TGTGCCAGCAGCTTAGAGGGCGGGAGCACAGATACGCAGTATTTT

J gene: TRBJ2-3
clone size: .
V gene: TRBV5-1
D gene: TRBD1
CDR3 protein: CASSLDGTGTDTQYF
CDR3 DNA: TGCGCCAGCAGCTTGGATGGGACAGGAACAGATACGCAGTATTTT

J gene: TRBJ1-2
clone size: .
V gene: TRBV6-5
D gene: TRBD1
CDR3 protein: CASRGTDYYGYTF
CDR3 DNA: TGTGCCAGCAGGGGGACAGACTACTATGGCTACACCTTC

J gene: TRBJ2-7
clone size: .
V gene: TRBV11-2
D gene: .
CDR3 protein: CASSLGTAIYEQYF
CDR3 DNA: TGTGCCAGCAGCTTAGGGACAGCTATCTACGAGCAGTACTTC

J gene: TRBJ2-7
clone size: .
V gene: TRBV6-4
D gene: .
CDR3 protein: CASSDSMGEVEQYF
CDR3 DNA: TGTGCCAGCAGTGACTCAATGGGGGAGGTCGAGCAGTACTTC

J gene: TRBJ1-1
clone size: few
V gene: TRBV5-1
D gene: .
CDR3 protein: CASSLGANTEAFF
CDR3 DNA: TGCGCCAGCAGCCTGGGGGCGAACACTGAAGCTTTCTTT

J gene: TRBJ1-5
clone size: few
V gene: TRBV18
D gene: .
CDR3 protein: CASSPSGAGNQPQHF
CDR3 DNA: TGTGCCAGCTCACCATCTGGGGCCGGGAATCAGCCCCAGCATTTT

J gene: TRBJ1-5
clone size: .
V gene: TRBV7-2
D gene: .
CDR3 protein: CASSLGGVNQPQHF
CDR3 DNA: TGTGCCAGCAGCTTGGGGGGGGTGAATCAGCCCCAGCATTTT

J gene: TRBJ1-5
clone size: .
V gene: TRBV28
D gene: .
CDR3 protein: CASIGMRRGSRVQPQHF
CDR3 DNA: TGTGCCAGCATTGGGATGAGGCGGGGGTCTCGGGTTCAGCCCCAGCATTTT

J gene: TRBJ2-7
clone size: .
V gene: TRBV27
D gene: .
CDR3 protein: CASSLGGVGVYEQYF
CDR3 DNA: TGTGCCAGCAGTTTAGGAGGGGTGGGTGTCTACGAGCAGTACTTC

J gene: TRBJ2-1
clone size: .
V gene: TRBV27
D gene: .
CDR3 protein: CASSPTRNEQFF
CDR3 DNA: TGTGCCAGCAGTCCGACTCGGAATGAGCAGTTCTTC

J gene: TRBJ1-1
clone size: .
V gene: TRBV5-1
D gene: TRBD1
CDR3 protein: CASSFEGQPTTEAFF
CDR3 DNA: TGCGCCAGCAGCTTCGAGGGACAGCCTACGACTGAAGCTTTCTTT

J gene: TRBJ1-5
clone size: .
V gene: TRBV19
D gene: .
CDR3 protein: CASSAGTQSNQPQHF
CDR3 DNA: TGTGCCAGTAGTGCCGGGACACAGAGCAATCAGCCCCAGCATTTT

J gene: TRBJ1-1
clone size: .
V gene: TRBV28
D gene: .
CDR3 protein: CASSLVAGNTEAFF
CDR3 DNA: TGTGCCAGCAGTTTAGTCGCCGGGAACACTGAAGCTTTCTTT

J gene: TRBJ2-1
clone size: .
V gene: TRBV5-1
D gene: TRBD2
CDR3 protein: CASSLAGTSGEGEQFF
CDR3 DNA: TGCGCCAGCAGCTTGGCCGGGACTAGCGGGGAGGGTGAGCAGTTCTTC

J gene: TRBJ2-2
clone size: .
V gene: TRBV5-1
D gene: TRBD2
CDR3 protein: CASSWKAGGELDTGELFF
CDR3 DNA: TGCGCCAGCAGCTGGAAGGCTGGGGGGGAACTGGACACCGGGGAGCTGTTTTTT

J gene: TRBJ1-2
clone size: .
V gene: TRBV15
D gene: TRBD1
CDR3 protein: CATSRDWTGTGGYTF
CDR3 DNA: TGTGCCACCAGCAGAGATTGGACAGGGACAGGGGGCTACACCTTC

J gene: TRBJ2-7
clone size: .
V gene: TRBV6-4
D gene: TRBD1
CDR3 protein: CASSLRDRKTYEQYF
CDR3 DNA: TGTGCCAGCAGTCTCCGGGACAGGAAGACCTACGAGCAGTACTTC

J gene: TRBJ2-3
clone size: .
V gene: TRBV7-2
D gene: TRBD2
CDR3 protein: CASSAQAGGMIDTQYF
CDR3 DNA: TGTGCCAGCAGCGCCCAAGCGGGGGGCATGATAGATACGCAGTATTTT

J gene: TRBJ1-2
clone size: .
V gene: TRBV7-2
D gene: .
CDR3 protein: CASTNPWGPGGYTF
CDR3 DNA: TGTGCCAGCACCAACCCATGGGGGCCGGGAGGCTACACCTTC

J gene: TRBJ2-2
clone size: .
V gene: TRBV5-4
D gene: TRBD2
CDR3 protein: CASRITSGRNTGELFF
CDR3 DNA: TGTGCCAGCAGGATAACTAGCGGGCGAAACACCGGGGAGCTGTTTTTT

J gene: TRBJ2-3
clone size: .
V gene: TRBV9
D gene: TRBD2
CDR3 protein: CASFWTSGGTDTQYF
CDR3 DNA: TGTGCCAGCTTCTGGACTAGCGGAGGCACAGATACGCAGTATTTT

J gene: TRBJ1-2
clone size: .
V gene: TRBV27
D gene: TRBD1
CDR3 protein: CASSVGTGRDYGYTF
CDR3 DNA: TGTGCCAGCAGTGTCGGGACAGGGCGCGACTATGGCTACACCTTC

J gene: TRBJ1-5
clone size: .
V gene: TRBV7-9
D gene: .
CDR3 protein: CASSWAGNQPQHF
CDR3 DNA: TGTGCCAGCAGCTGGGCAGGAAATCAGCCCCAGCATTTT

J gene: TRBJ2-3
clone size: once
V gene: TRBV4-2
D gene: TRBD1
CDR3 protein: CASSQVVGTGKVVTDTQYF
CDR3 DNA: TGTGCCAGCAGCCAAGTCGTAGGGACAGGAAAAGTTGTCACAGATACGCAGTATTTT

J gene: TRBJ2-1
clone size: .
V gene: TRBV10-3
D gene: TRBD2
CDR3 protein: CAISEGLADSYNEQFF
CDR3 DNA: TGTGCCATCAGTGAGGGACTAGCGGACTCCTACAATGAGCAGTTCTTC

J gene: TRBJ2-7
clone size: .
V gene: TRBV6-1
D gene: .
CDR3 protein: CASRRLEFVNEQYF
CDR3 DNA: TGTGCCAGCAGGCGGTTGGAGTTCGTGAACGAGCAGTACTTC